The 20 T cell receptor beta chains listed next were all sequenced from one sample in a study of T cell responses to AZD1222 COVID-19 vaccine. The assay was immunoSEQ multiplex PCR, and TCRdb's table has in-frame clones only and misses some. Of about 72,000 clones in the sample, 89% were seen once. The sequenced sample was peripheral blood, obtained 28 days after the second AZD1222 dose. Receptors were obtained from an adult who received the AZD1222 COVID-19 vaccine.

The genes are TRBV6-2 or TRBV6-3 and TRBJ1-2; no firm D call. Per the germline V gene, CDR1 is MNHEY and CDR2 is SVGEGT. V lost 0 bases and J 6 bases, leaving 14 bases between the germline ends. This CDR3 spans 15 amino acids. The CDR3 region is CASSYSPLVQDGYTF. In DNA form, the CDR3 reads TGTGCCAGCAGTTACTCACCACTCGTGCAAGATGGCTACACCTTC.

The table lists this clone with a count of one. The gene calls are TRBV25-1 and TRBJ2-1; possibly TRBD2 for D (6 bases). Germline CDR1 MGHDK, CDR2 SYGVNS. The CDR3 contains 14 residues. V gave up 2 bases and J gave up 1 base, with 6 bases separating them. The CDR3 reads CASSEGGSYNEQFF. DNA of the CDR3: TGTGCCAGCAGTGAAGGGGGGTCCTACAATGAGCAGTTCTTC.

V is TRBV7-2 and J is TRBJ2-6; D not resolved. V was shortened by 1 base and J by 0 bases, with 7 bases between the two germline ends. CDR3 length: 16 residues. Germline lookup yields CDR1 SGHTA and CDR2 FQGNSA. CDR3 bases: TGTGCCAGCAGCTTAGATGGCAGCTCTGGGGCCAACGTCCTGACTTTC. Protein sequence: CASSLDGSSGANVLTF.

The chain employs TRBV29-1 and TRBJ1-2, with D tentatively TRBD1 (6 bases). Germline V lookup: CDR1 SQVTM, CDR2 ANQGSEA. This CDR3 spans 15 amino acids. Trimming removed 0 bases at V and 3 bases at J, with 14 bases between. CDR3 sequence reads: CSVEDGGQLDYGYTF. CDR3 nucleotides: TGCAGCGTTGAAGATGGGGGACAATTGGACTATGGCTACACCTTC.

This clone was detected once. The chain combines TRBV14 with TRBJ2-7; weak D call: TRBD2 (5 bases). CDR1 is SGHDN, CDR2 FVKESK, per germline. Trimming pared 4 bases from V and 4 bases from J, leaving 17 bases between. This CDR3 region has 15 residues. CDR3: CASSPRDGSVYEQYF. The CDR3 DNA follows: TGTGCCAGCAGCCCCCGGGATGGCTCTGTATACGAGCAGTACTTC.

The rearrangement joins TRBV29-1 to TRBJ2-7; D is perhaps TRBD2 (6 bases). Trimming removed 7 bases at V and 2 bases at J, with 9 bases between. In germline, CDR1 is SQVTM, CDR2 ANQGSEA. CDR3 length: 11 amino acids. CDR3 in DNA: TGCAGCGGGGGGGTCACCTACGAGCAGTACTTC. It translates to CSGGVTYEQYF.

This CDR3 is CASSLYGGGRHEQFF. The CDR3 nucleotides are TGTGCCAGCAGTTTATACGGGGGAGGGCGCCATGAGCAGTTCTTC. This chain connects TRBV27 to TRBJ2-1, with TRBD2 matching over 7 bases. The germline gives CDR1 MNHEY, CDR2 SMNVEV (reference sequence). The CDR3 is 15 residues long. Germline trimming cut 1 base from V and 8 bases from J; bases unmatched to any gene: 8.

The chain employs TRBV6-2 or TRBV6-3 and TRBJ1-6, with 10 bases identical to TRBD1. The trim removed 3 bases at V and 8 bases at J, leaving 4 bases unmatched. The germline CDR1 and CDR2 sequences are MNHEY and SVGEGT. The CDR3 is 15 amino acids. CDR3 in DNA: TGTGCCAGCAGTTATCCGGGACAGGGGTATTCACCCCTCCACTTT. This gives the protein CASSYPGQGYSPLHF.

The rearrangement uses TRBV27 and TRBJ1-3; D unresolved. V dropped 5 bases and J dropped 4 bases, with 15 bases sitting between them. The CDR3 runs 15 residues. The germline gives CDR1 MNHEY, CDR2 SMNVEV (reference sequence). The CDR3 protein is CASSLDPYRGNTIYF. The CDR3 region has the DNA TGTGCCAGCAGTCTAGACCCATACCGAGGAAACACCATATATTTT.

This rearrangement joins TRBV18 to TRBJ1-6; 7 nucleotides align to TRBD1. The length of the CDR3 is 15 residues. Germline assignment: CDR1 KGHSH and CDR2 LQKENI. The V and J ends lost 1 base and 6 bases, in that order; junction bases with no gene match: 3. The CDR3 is CASSPQRQGNSPLHF. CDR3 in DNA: TGTGCCAGCTCACCACAAAGACAGGGTAATTCACCCCTCCACTTT.

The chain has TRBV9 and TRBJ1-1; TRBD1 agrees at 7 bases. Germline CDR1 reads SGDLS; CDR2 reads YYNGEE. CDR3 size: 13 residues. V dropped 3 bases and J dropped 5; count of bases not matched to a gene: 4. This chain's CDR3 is CASSGGTVTEAFF. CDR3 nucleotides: TGTGCCAGCAGCGGAGGGACAGTTACTGAAGCTTTCTTT.

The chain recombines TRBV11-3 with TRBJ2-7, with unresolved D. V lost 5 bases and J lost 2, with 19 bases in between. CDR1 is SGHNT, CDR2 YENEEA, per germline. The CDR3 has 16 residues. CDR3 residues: CASSPLIGNKAYEQYF. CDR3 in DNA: TGTGCCAGCAGCCCACTGATAGGGAACAAAGCCTACGAGCAGTACTTC.

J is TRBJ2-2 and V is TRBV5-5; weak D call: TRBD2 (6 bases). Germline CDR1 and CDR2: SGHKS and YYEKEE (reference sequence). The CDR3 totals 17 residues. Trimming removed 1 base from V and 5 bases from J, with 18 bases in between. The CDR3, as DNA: TGTGCCAGCAGCTTGAGGTCGACTATCGCGGGGACCGGGGAGCTGTTTTTT. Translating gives CASSLRSTIAGTGELFF.

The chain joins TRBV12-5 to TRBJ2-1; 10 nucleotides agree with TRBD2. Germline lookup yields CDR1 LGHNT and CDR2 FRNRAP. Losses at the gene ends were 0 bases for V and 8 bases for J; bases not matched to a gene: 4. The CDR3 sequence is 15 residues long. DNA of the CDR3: TGTGCTAGTGGTTTGGTACTAGCGGGATGGGATGAGCAGTTCTTC. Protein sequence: CASGLVLAGWDEQFF.

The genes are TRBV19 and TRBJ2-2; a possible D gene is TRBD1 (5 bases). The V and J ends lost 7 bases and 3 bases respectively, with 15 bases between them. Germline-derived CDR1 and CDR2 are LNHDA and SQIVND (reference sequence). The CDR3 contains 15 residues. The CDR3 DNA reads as TGTGCCAGTAACCGGATGGACATTTACACCGGGGAGCTGTTTTTT. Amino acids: CASNRMDIYTGELFF.

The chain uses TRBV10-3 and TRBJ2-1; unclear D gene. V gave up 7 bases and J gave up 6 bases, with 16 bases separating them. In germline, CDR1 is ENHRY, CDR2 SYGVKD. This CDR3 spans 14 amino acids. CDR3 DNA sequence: TGTGCCATCACCACGAGTAATAGTCCCAATGAGCAGTTCTTC. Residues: CAITTSNSPNEQFF.

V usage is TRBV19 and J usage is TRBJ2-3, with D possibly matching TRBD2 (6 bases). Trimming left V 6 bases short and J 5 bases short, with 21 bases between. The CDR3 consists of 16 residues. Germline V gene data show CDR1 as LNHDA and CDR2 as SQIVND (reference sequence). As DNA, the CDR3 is TGTGCCAGTAGCCTCGTATCGGGTGGGGGGAGAGATACGCAGTATTTT. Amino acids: CASSLVSGGGRDTQYF.

The CDR3 region has the DNA TGTGCCAGCAGCAGTAGAGAGCAGGGAACTAGCACAGATACGCAGTATTTT. Residues: CASSSREQGTSTDTQYF. The chain combines TRBV7-9 with TRBJ2-3; TRBD1 is a possible D gene (5 bases). The germline V gene has CDR1 SEHNR and CDR2 FQNEAQ (reference sequence). CDR3 length: 17 residues. V was pared by 5 bases and J by 0 bases, with 18 bases between.

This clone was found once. The CDR3 spells CASSSGQGASYGYTF. CDR3 bases: TGTGCCAGCAGCTCCGGACAGGGGGCCTCATATGGCTACACCTTC. The rearrangement uses TRBV28 and TRBJ1-2, with TRBD1 matching 11 bases. The CDR3 is 15 amino acids. J gave up 5 bases and V 6 bases, and 8 bases lay outside the gene matches. Germline V gives CDR1 MDHEN, CDR2 SYDVKM.

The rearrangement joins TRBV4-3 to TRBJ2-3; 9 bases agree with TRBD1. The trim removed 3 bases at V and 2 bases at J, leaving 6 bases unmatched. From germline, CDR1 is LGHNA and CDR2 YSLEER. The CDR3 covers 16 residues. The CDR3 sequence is CASSHLGTGPTDTQYF. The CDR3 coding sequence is TGCGCCAGCAGCCACCTCGGGACAGGGCCCACAGATACGCAGTATTTT.